This T cell receptor beta chain was found in a study of identical twins. Study-level findings and limits: Recombination models fit unrelated individuals' TCR alpha sharing but underestimated twins'. Some out-of-frame alpha sequences were shared by twins, and these showed excess low generation probability.

Of note for this clonotype: The antigen is not known.

TCRdb processed the 5' RACE reads anew with MiXCR; each CDR3 protein has one entry. This table has 1.5 million to 2 million distinct CDR3 sequences, about 32% appearing once. With 4 bases clipped from V and 4 bases from J, the junction kept 5 bases outside the gene matches. The CDR3 extends over 14 amino acids. CDR1 and CDR2 from the germline V gene are MGHRA and YSYEKL. Everyone who donated was a healthy Caucasian. Sequenced: cord blood. The sequence came from a newborn girl in good health. This rearrangement joins TRBV4-1 to TRBJ2-3, with 7 positions matching TRBD2. Here the CDR3 reads CASSPTAGADTQYF. CDR3 coding DNA: TGCGCCAGCAGCCCTACCGCGGGGGCAGATACGCAGTATTTT.